This section outlines one T cell receptor beta chain sequence together with its context. The data were obtained in a study of blood T cell repertoires in COVID-19. Data came from immunoSEQ multiplex PCR; TCRdb stores just in-frame clones and leaves some out. The sample records hundreds of thousands of clones, nearly 90% being singletons. The V end lost 5 bases, the J end lost 0 bases, and 14 bases lay between the germline ends. This CDR3 contains 16 residues. The germline CDR1 and CDR2 sequences are MGHRA and YSYEKL. The source is a woman in her 40s with COVID-19, enrolled during active disease. Source material: peripheral blood. The chain carries TRBV4-1 and TRBJ1-3, with a possible D match to TRBD1 (6 bases). The CDR3 region has the DNA TGCGCCAGCAGCGGGCGAGTGACAGGCTCTGGAAACACCATATATTTT. Its translation: CASSGRVTGSGNTIYF.